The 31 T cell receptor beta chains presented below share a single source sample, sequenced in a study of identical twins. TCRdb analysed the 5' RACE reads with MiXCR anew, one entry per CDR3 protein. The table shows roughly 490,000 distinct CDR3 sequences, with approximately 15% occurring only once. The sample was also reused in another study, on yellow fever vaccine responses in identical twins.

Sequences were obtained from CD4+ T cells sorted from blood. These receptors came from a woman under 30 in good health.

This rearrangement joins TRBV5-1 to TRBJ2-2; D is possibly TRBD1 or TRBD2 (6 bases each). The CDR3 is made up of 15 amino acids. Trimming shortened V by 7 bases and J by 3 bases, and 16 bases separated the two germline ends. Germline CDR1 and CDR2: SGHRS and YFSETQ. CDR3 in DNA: TGCGCCAGCGAGGAAGGGGGGCTGTACACCGGGGAGCTGTTTTTT. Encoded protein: CASEEGGLYTGELFF. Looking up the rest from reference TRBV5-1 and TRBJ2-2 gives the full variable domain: KAGVTQTPRYLIKTRGQQVTLSCSPISGHRSVSWYQQTPGQGLQFLFEYFSETQRNKGNFPGRFSGRQFSNSRSEMNVSTLELGDSALYLCASEEGGLYTGELFFGEGSRLTVL.

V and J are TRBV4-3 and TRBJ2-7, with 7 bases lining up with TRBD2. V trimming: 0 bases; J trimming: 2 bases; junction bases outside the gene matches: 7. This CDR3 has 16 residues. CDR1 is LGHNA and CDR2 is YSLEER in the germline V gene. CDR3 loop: CASSQEAPLAAYEQYF. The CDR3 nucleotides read TGCGCCAGCAGCCAAGAGGCCCCGCTAGCGGCCTACGAGCAGTACTTC.

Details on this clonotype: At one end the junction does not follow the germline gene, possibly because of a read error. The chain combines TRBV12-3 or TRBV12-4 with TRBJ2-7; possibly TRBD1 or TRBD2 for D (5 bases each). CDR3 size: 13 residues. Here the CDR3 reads CASSSAWGYQKVF. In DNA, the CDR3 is TGTGCCAGCAGTTCCGCCTGGGGGTACCAAAAGGTCTTC.

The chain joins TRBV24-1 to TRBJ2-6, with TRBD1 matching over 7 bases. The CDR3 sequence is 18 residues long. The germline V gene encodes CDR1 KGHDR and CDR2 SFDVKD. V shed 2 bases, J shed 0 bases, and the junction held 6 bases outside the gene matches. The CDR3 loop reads CATSDSNRGSSGANVLTF. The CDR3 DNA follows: TGTGCCACCAGTGATTCCAACAGGGGCAGCTCTGGGGCCAACGTCCTGACTTTC.

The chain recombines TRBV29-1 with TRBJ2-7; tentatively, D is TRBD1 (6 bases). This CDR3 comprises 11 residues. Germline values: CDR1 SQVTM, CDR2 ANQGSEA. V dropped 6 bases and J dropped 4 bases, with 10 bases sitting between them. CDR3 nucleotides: TGCAGCGTGGAAAGGGGGTACGAGCAGTACTTC. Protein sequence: CSVERGYEQYF.

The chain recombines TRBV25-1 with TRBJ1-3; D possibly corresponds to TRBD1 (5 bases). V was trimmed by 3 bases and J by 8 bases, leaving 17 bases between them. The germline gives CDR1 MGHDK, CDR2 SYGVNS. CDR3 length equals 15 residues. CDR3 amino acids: CASSDPGTGSDTIYF. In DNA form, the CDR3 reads TGTGCCAGCAGTGATCCAGGGACGGGTTCAGACACCATATATTTT.

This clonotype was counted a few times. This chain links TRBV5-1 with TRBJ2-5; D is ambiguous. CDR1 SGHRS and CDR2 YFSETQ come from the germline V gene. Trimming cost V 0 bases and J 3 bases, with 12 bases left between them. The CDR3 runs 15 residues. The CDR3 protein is CASSLVNGLEETQYF. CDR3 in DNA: TGCGCCAGCAGCTTGGTCAATGGGCTAGAAGAGACCCAGTACTTC. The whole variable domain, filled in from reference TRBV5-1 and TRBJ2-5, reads KAGVTQTPRYLIKTRGQQVTLSCSPISGHRSVSWYQQTPGQGLQFLFEYFSETQRNKGNFPGRFSGRQFSNSRSEMNVSTLELGDSALYLCASSLVNGLEETQYFGPGTRLLVL.

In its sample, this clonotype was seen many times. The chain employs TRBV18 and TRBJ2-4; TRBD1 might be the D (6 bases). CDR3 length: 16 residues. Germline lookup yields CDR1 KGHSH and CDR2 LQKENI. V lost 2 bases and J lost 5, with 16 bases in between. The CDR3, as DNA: TGTGCCAGCTCACCATCCCCCCGACAGGCTCAAAACATTCAGTACTTC. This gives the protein CASSPSPRQAQNIQYF.

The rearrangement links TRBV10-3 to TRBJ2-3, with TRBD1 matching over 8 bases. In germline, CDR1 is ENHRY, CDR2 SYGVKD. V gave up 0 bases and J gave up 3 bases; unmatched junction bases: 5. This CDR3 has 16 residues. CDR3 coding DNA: TGTGCCATCAGTGAGTCCTCAGGGGGCGCGACAGATACGCAGTATTTT. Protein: CAISESSGGATDTQYF.

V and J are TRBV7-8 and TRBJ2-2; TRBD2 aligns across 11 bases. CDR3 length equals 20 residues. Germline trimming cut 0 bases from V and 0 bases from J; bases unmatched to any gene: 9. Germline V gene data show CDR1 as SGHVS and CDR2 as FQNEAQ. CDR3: CASSLARFLAGGSNTGELFF. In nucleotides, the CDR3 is TGTGCCAGCAGCTTAGCGCGGTTTCTAGCGGGAGGTTCGAACACCGGGGAGCTGTTTTTT.

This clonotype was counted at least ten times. The CDR3 DNA follows: TGTGCCAGCAGCAAGGACAGGGGCCGCTACGAGCAGTACTTC. It yields the protein CASSKDRGRYEQYF. This sequence joins TRBV5-6 and TRBJ2-7, with 9 bases identical to TRBD1. Losses at the gene ends were 4 bases for V and 3 bases for J; bases not matched to a gene: 5. Germline V CDR1 and CDR2: SGHDT, YYEEEE. This CDR3 contains 14 residues.

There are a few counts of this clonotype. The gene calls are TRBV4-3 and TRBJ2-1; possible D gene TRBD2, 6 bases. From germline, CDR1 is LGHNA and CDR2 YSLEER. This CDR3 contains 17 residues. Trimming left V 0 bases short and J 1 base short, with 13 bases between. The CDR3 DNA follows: TGCGCCAGCAGCCAAGATACCCTGGAGGGGTCCTACAATGAGCAGTTCTTC. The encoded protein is CASSQDTLEGSYNEQFF.

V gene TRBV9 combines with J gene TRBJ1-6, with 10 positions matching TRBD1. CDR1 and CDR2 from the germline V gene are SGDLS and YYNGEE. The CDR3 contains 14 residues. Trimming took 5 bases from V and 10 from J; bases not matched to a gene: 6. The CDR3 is CASRRGDRGSPLHF. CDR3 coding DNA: TGTGCCAGCAGAAGGGGGGACAGGGGATCACCCCTCCACTTT.

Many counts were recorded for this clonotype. The CDR3 region has the DNA TGCGCCAGCAGCTTGGCCCCACAGGCCGGCCAGCCCCAGCATTTT. It specifies CASSLAPQAGQPQHF. The chain couples TRBV5-1 to TRBJ1-5; the D gene is possibly TRBD1 (5 bases). This CDR3 contains 15 residues. V lost 0 bases to trimming and J lost 7 bases, with 14 bases between them. Germline CDR1 and CDR2: SGHRS and YFSETQ. The full variable domain, its missing parts supplied by reference TRBV5-1 and TRBJ1-5, is KAGVTQTPRYLIKTRGQQVTLSCSPISGHRSVSWYQQTPGQGLQFLFEYFSETQRNKGNFPGRFSGRQFSNSRSEMNVSTLELGDSALYLCASSLAPQAGQPQHFGDGTRLSIL.

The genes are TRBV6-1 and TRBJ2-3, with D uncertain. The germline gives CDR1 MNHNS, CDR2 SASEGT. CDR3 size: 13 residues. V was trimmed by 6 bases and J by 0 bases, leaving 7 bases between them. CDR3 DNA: TGTGCCAGCAGCCGCAGCAGCACAGATACGCAGTATTTT. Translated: CASSRSSTDTQYF.

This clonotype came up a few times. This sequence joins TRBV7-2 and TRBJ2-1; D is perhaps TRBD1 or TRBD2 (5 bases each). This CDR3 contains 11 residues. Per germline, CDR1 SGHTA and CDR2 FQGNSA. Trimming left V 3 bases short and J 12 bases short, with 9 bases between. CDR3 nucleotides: TGTGCCAGCAGCTTTGGGGGTCCGCAGTTCTTC. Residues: CASSFGGPQFF.

The CDR3 spells CASSLNLAGGETQYF. In nucleotides, the CDR3 is TGCGCCAGCAGCTTGAACCTAGCGGGGGGTGAGACCCAGTACTTC. The genes are TRBV5-1 and TRBJ2-5, with TRBD2 matching over 11 bases. Per germline, CDR1 SGHRS and CDR2 YFSETQ. This CDR3 is 15 amino acids long. The V and J ends lost 1 base and 5 bases, in that order; junction bases with no gene match: 4.

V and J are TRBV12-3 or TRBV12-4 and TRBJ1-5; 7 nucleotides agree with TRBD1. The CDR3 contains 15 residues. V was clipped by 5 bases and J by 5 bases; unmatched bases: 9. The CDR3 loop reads CASSTWGDSYQPQHF. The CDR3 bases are TGTGCCAGCAGTACATGGGGGGACAGCTATCAGCCCCAGCATTTT.

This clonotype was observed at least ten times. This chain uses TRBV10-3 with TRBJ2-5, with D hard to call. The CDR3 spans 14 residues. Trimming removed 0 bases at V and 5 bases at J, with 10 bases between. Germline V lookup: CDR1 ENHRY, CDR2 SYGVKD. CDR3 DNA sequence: TGTGCCATCAGTGAGTCTTGGGTAATGGAGACCCAGTACTTC. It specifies CAISESWVMETQYF.

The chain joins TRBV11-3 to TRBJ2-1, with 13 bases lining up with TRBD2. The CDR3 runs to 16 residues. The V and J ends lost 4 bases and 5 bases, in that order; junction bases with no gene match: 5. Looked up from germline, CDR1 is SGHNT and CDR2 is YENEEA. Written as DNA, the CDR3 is TGTGCCAGCAGCTCCTGGACTAGCGGGAGCGACAATGAGCAGTTCTTC. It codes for CASSSWTSGSDNEQFF.

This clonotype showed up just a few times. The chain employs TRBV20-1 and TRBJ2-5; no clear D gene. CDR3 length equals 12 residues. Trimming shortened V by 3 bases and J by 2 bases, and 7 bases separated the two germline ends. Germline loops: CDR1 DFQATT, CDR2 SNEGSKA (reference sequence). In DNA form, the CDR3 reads TGCAGTGCTAGTCGTCTTCAAGAGACCCAGTACTTC. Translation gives CSASRLQETQYF.

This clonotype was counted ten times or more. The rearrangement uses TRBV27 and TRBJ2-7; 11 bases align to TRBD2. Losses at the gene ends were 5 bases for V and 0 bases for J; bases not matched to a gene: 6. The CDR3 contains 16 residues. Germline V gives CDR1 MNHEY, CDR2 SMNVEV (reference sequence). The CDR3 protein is CASSAYTSGGSYEQYF. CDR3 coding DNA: TGTGCCAGCAGTGCCTACACTAGCGGGGGCTCCTACGAGCAGTACTTC.

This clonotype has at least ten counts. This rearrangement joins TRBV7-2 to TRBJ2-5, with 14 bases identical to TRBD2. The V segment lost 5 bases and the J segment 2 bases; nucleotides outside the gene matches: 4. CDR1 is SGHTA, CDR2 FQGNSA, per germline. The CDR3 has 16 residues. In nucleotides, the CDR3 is TGTGCCAGCAGCCTAGGACTAGCGGGAGGACAAGAGACCCAGTACTTC. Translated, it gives CASSLGLAGGQETQYF.

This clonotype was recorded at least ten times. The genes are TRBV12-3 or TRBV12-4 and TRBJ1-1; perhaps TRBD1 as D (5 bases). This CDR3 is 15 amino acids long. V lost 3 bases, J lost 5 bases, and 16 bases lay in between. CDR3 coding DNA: TGTGCCAGCAGTTTTGTGGCGGCAGGGAAAACTGAAGCTTTCTTT. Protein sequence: CASSFVAAGKTEAFF.

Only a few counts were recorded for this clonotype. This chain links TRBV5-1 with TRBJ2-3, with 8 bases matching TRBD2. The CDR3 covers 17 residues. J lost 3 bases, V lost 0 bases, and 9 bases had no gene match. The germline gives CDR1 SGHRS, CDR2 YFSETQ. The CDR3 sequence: CASSLVGAGEGTDTQYF. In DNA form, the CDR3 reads TGCGCCAGCAGCTTGGTAGGAGCGGGAGAAGGAACAGATACGCAGTATTTT.

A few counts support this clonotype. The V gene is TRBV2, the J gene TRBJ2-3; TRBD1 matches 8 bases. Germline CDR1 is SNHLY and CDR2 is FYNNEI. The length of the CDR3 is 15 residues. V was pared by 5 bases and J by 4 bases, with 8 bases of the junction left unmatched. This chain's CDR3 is CASSSRQGRADTQYF. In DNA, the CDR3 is TGTGCCAGCAGTAGTCGACAGGGGAGAGCAGATACGCAGTATTTT.

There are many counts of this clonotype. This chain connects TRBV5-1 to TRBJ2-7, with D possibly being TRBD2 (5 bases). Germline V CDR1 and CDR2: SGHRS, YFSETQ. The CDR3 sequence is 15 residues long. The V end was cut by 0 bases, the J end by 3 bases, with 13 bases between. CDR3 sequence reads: CASSLGGGTSYEQYF. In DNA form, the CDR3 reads TGCGCCAGCAGCTTGGGTGGAGGAACCAGCTACGAGCAGTACTTC.

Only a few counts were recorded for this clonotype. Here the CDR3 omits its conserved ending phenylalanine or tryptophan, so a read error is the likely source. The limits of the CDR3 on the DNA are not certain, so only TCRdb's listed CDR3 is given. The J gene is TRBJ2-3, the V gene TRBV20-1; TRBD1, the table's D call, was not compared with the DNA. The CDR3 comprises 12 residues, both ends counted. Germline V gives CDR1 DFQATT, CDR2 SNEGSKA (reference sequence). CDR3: CSARLPGPGYTV.

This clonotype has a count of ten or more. The CDR3 bases are TGTGCCAGCAGCCAGGCCCGTGGTGTTGGTTTTTCACCCCTCCACTTT. It encodes CASSQARGVGFSPLHF. V usage is TRBV3-1 and J usage is TRBJ1-6; the D is unclear. Trimming pared 3 bases from V and 9 bases from J, leaving 18 bases between. There are 16 residues in the CDR3. Germline V gene sequence: CDR1 LGHDT, CDR2 YNNKEL (reference sequence).

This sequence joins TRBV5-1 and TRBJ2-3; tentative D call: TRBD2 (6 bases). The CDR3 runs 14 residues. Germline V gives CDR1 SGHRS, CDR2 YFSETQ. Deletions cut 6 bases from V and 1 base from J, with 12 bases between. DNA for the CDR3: TGCGCCAGCACTACTAGCCTGGGCACAGATACGCAGTATTTT. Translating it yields CASTTSLGTDTQYF.

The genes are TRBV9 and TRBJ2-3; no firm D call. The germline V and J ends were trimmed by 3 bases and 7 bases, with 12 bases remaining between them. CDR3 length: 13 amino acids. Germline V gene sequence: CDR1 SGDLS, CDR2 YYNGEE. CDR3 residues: CASSALLGNTQYF. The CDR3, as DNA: TGTGCCAGCAGCGCCTTACTGGGAAATACGCAGTATTTT.